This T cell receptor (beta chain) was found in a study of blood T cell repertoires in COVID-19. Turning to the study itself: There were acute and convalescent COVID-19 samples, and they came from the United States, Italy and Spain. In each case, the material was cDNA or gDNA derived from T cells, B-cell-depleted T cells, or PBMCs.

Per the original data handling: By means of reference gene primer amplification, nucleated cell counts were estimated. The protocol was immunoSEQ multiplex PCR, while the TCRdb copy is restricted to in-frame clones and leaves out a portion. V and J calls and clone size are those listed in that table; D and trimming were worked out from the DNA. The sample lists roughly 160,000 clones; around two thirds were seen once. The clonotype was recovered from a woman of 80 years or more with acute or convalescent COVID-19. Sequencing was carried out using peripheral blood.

DNA of the CDR3: TGTGCCAGCTCACCCGAGGGGGAGAGCTCCTACGAGCAGTACTTC. It specifies CASSPEGESSYEQYF. The chain carries TRBV18 and TRBJ2-7; D is possibly TRBD1 (6 bases). There are 15 residues in the CDR3. Per germline, CDR1 KGHSH and CDR2 LQKENI. The V end lost 3 bases, the J end lost 0 bases, and 12 bases lay between the germline ends.